This T cell receptor (beta chain) was captured in a study of post-analysis software for immune sequencing data. Incorporated into the TCR beta cDNA libraries were unique molecular identifiers, which served to reduce PCR and sequencing biases. MiXCR, applied by TCRdb to the PCR reads, yields one record per CDR3 protein. The table shows 750,000 to 950,000 distinct CDR3 sequences, with about 57% occurring only once. This TCR was recovered from a girl aged 5 to 17 with multiple sclerosis. Source material: blood.

CDR3 loop: CASSTGNDEQFF. The CDR3 DNA reads as TGTGCCAGCAGCACAGGGAACGATGAGCAGTTCTTC. This chain uses TRBV9 with TRBJ2-1; tentatively, D is TRBD1 (6 bases). The CDR3 length is 12 residues. Germline V gene data show CDR1 as SGDLS and CDR2 as YYNGEE. V was pared by 4 bases and J by 8 bases, with 10 bases between.